Below are 2 T cell receptor beta chains sequenced from a single sample in a study of shared clonotypes between healthy human individuals. Some clones are missing from TCRdb's copy, which holds only in-frame ones; the method was immunoSEQ multiplex PCR. The sample contains more than 2 million clones, approximately 94% of which appear only once. The material sequenced was naive CD4+ T cells sorted from blood. Subset: CD45RA+ positively selected. All receptors come from a man aged 18-30 years in good health.

The chain recombines TRBV2 with TRBJ2-3; 9 positions match TRBD1. The CDR3 covers 14 residues. Germline V lookup: CDR1 SNHLY, CDR2 FYNNEI. The V gene end was trimmed by 6 bases and the J gene end by 4 bases; junction bases not matched to a gene: 5. The CDR3 region has the DNA TGTGCCAGCAGCTTACAGGGGGCCCCAGATACGCAGTATTTT. It translates to CASSLQGAPDTQYF.

The rearrangement links TRBV7-2 to TRBJ2-5; 11 nucleotides agree with TRBD2. The CDR3 loop spans 15 amino acids. Trimming at V came to 5 bases and at J to 2 bases, leaving 4 bases not matched to a gene. Germline V gene lookup returns CDR1 SGHTA and CDR2 FQGNSA. As DNA, the CDR3 is TGTGCCAGCAGCACATCTAGCGGGGGGCAAGAGACCCAGTACTTC. Amino acids: CASSTSSGGQETQYF.